These 14 T cell receptor beta chains share one sample of origin, sequenced in a study of vaccination effects on CD4 cells after COVID-19. No antigens are known for them. Antigen-specific CD4+ T cells expanded by the ViraFEST assay with viral peptide pools were then sequenced. CD4+ T cells were isolated after about eleven days of culture. Each participant received a vaccine that was either BNT162b2 or mRNA-1273, given as two doses. The assay was immunoSEQ multiplex PCR, and TCRdb's table has in-frame clones only and misses some. The profile shows approximately 14,000 clones, 60% to 80% of them singletons. The material sequenced was CD4+ T cells from PBMCs cultured with HCoV-NL63 spike peptides, taken after COVID-19 vaccination. These receptor sequences come from a human donor who received a COVID-19 vaccine.

The gene calls are TRBV7-3 and TRBJ1-1, with a tentative D call TRBD1 (6 bases). In germline, CDR1 is SGHTA, CDR2 FQGTGA. Trimming stripped 5 bases from V and 5 bases from J, with 24 bases between. The CDR3 length is 17 residues. The CDR3 DNA reads as TGTGCCAGCAGCCAAAGGGGCGGGGGCTTGTCGAGGACTGAAGCTTTCTTT. It codes for CASSQRGGGLSRTEAFF.

This chain uses TRBV20-1 with TRBJ2-3; D uncertain. The CDR3 is 11 amino acids. Germline assignment: CDR1 DFQATT and CDR2 SNEGSKA (reference sequence). CDR3 amino acids: CSPKFTDTQYF. The CDR3 DNA sequence: TGCAGCCCGAAGTTCACAGATACGCAGTATTTT.

The V and J genes are TRBV6-2 or TRBV6-3 and TRBJ1-5, with TRBD1 matching over 9 bases. CDR3 length: 17 amino acids. The germline CDR1 and CDR2 sequences are MNHEY and SVGEGT. Trimming cost V 5 bases and J 1 base; bases outside gene matches: 9. In DNA form, the CDR3 reads TGTGCCAGCAGTAAATCGACAGGGGGACTGAGCAATCAGCCCCAGCATTTT. As protein: CASSKSTGGLSNQPQHF.

The chain combines TRBV7-2 with TRBJ2-1, with a possible D match to TRBD1 (5 bases). Trimming took 1 base from V and 0 from J, leaving 13 bases between them. Germline V lookup: CDR1 SGHTA, CDR2 FQGNSA. The CDR3 contains 17 residues. The CDR3 spells CASSLGRVPLSYNEQFF. The CDR3 nucleotides are TGTGCCAGCAGCTTAGGCAGGGTTCCCCTCTCCTACAATGAGCAGTTCTTC.

This clone was observed a handful of times. The rearrangement links TRBV5-4 to TRBJ2-3, with TRBD2 matching over 8 bases. This CDR3 comprises 14 residues. Germline V gives CDR1 SGHNT, CDR2 YYREEE (reference sequence). Trimming cost V 4 bases and J 6 bases; bases outside gene matches: 7. The CDR3, as DNA: TGTGCCAGCAGCGGGTCAGCGGGAGCGGATACGCAGTATTTT. Translating gives CASSGSAGADTQYF.

The J gene is TRBJ1-2, the V gene TRBV7-2; D call uncertain. The CDR3 is made up of 12 amino acids. Trimming took 5 bases from V and 0 from J, leaving 4 bases between them. Germline CDR1 is SGHTA and CDR2 is FQGNSA. CDR3 amino acids: CASSPTNYGYTF. The CDR3 bases are TGTGCCAGCAGCCCGACTAACTATGGCTACACCTTC.

This clone turned up a few times. The rearrangement joins TRBV4-2 to TRBJ2-2; the match to TRBD1 covers 9 bases. Germline CDR1 reads LGHNA; CDR2 reads YNFKEQ. Losses at the gene ends were 6 bases for V and 6 bases for J; bases not matched to a gene: 8. The CDR3 has 15 residues. CDR3: CASSHGQGLPGELFF. CDR3 nucleotides: TGTGCCAGCAGTCATGGACAGGGGTTACCCGGGGAGCTGTTTTTT.

The table lists this clone with a few counts. V gene TRBV6-2 or TRBV6-3 combines with J gene TRBJ2-1, with 8 bases fitting TRBD2. The germline gives CDR1 MNHEY, CDR2 SVGEGT. The junction had 11 bases not matched to a gene; V was cut back by 5 bases and J by 8 bases. The CDR3 contains 15 residues. The CDR3 loop reads CASSPGRGRIDEQFF. In DNA form, the CDR3 reads TGTGCCAGCAGTCCGGGACGCGGGAGGATCGATGAGCAGTTCTTC.

CDR3 residues: CASSSPTGNIQYF. CDR3 bases: TGTGCCAGCAGTTCCCCTACTGGAAACATTCAGTACTTC. The chain combines TRBV6-2 or TRBV6-3 with TRBJ2-4, with unresolved D. Germline lookup yields CDR1 MNHEY and CDR2 SVGEGT. V lost 4 bases and J 6 bases, leaving 10 bases between the germline ends. The length of the CDR3 is 13 residues.

This clone was detected only a few times. The chain recombines TRBV4-1 with TRBJ1-2; 9 positions match TRBD1. The CDR3 runs 15 residues. Germline V CDR1 and CDR2: MGHRA, YSYEKL. V gave up 8 bases and J gave up 4 bases; unmatched junction bases: 11. CDR3 loop: CASGVQGARGYGYTF. The CDR3 DNA sequence: TGCGCCAGCGGCGTACAGGGGGCGCGAGGCTATGGCTACACCTTC.

The chain carries TRBV4-3 and TRBJ2-2; D remains ambiguous. Germline V gene lookup returns CDR1 LGHNA and CDR2 YSLEER. This CDR3 has 16 amino acids. Deletions cut 0 bases from V and 1 base from J, with 9 bases between. In nucleotides, the CDR3 is TGCGCCAGCAGCCAAGATGTGAGAGTGAACACCGGGGAGCTGTTTTTT. Its protein product is CASSQDVRVNTGELFF.

The genes are TRBV7-2 and TRBJ2-1; 13 bases line up with TRBD2. With V trimmed by 5 bases and J by 15 bases, 13 bases remained unmatched. The CDR3 length is 15 residues. Germline CDR1 is SGHTA and CDR2 is FQGNSA. CDR3: CASSRTSGGPIGGFF. CDR3 DNA: TGTGCCAGCAGCAGGACTAGCGGGGGCCCTATAGGGGGGTTCTTC. Variable domain in full (rest from reference TRBV7-2 and TRBJ2-1): GAGVSQSPSNKVTEKGKDVELRCDPISGHTALYWYRQSLGQGLEFLIYFQGNSAPDKSGLPSDRFSAERTGGSVSTLTIQRTQQEDSAVYLCASSRTSGGPIGGFFGPGTRLTVL.

The rearrangement joins TRBV30 to TRBJ2-3, with 10 bases that match TRBD2. The trim removed 2 bases at V and 1 base at J, leaving 6 bases unmatched. Germline V gene lookup returns CDR1 GTSNPN and CDR2 SVGIG (reference sequence). The CDR3 runs to 16 residues. CDR3 sequence: CAWSILAGARTDTQYF. In DNA form, the CDR3 reads TGTGCCTGGAGTATTCTAGCGGGGGCCCGCACAGATACGCAGTATTTT.

The V call is TRBV6-4, the J call TRBJ1-1; D gene ambiguous. Trimming cost V 4 bases and J 3 bases, with 18 bases left between them. Germline CDR1 is MRHNA and CDR2 is SNTAGT. The CDR3 has 16 residues. The CDR3 bases are TGTGCCAGCAGTGCCACGGTCTCGGGATCGGACACTGAAGCTTTCTTT. Translation gives CASSATVSGSDTEAFF.